The T cell receptor beta chain under discussion was sequenced for a study of radiotherapy plus CTLA-4 blockade in lung cancer. Study overall: Disease control was seen in 31% of patients, objective responses in about 19%. Findings of the study overall: Strongest reported response predictors: early blood clone changes and post-radiation interferon-beta. Blood-borne expansion of tumor-derived TCR clones followed radiotherapy plus ipilimumab.

Focal radiation and CTLA-4 blockade (ipilimumab) were tested in chemo-refractory metastatic non-small-cell lung cancer patients. Method: immunoSEQ multiplex PCR; TCRdb's copy keeps in-frame clones and lacks some. Altogether approximately 89,000 clones are present, over 75% being singletons, with the ten largest covering roughly 15%. Note on this clone: Its antigen is currently unknown.

This sample comprised peripheral blood, obtained from a patient treated with radiotherapy plus ipilimumab. The source of this sequence is a human donor with non-small cell lung cancer that progressed on radiotherapy plus ipilimumab.

CDR3 sequence reads: CASSERQTGYGNTIYF. The DNA for the CDR3 is TGTGCCAGCAGTGAAAGACAGACAGGGTACGGAAACACCATATATTTT. The chain couples TRBV9 to TRBJ1-3; TRBD1 matches at 7 bases. Germline trimming cut 5 bases from V and 4 bases from J; bases unmatched to any gene: 12. The CDR3 runs to 16 residues. Per germline, CDR1 SGDLS and CDR2 YYNGEE.